This T cell receptor beta chain comes out of a study of blood T cell repertoires in COVID-19. For the study at large: Sample material is recorded as cDNA or gDNA derived from T cells, B-cell-depleted T cells, or PBMCs.

This clone has only a few counts. Sequencing was performed with immunoSEQ multiplex PCR; in TCRdb, only in-frame clones are kept and a portion is missing. Of around 81,000 clones listed, approximately 86% are singletons. The CDR3 sequence is 14 residues long. After removal of 4 bases from V and 2 bases from J, the junction contained 1 base not matched to a gene. The V gene's germline CDR1 is PRHDT and CDR2 FYEKMQ (reference sequence). The sequencing input was peripheral blood. V and J are TRBV13 and TRBJ1-3, with TRBD1 matching over 8 bases. This sequence originates from a woman aged 60 to 75 with acute or convalescent COVID-19. The CDR3 DNA is TGTGCCAGCAGCTCGGACAGGGCTGGAAACACCATATATTTT. Residues: CASSSDRAGNTIYF. Based on the CDR3 plus reference TRBV13 and TRBJ1-3, the full variable domain is AAGVIQSPRHLIKEKRETATLKCYPIPRHDTVYWYQQGPGQDPQFLISFYEKMQSDKGSIPDRFSAQQFSDYHSELNMSSLELGDSALYFCASSSDRAGNTIYFGEGSWLTVV.